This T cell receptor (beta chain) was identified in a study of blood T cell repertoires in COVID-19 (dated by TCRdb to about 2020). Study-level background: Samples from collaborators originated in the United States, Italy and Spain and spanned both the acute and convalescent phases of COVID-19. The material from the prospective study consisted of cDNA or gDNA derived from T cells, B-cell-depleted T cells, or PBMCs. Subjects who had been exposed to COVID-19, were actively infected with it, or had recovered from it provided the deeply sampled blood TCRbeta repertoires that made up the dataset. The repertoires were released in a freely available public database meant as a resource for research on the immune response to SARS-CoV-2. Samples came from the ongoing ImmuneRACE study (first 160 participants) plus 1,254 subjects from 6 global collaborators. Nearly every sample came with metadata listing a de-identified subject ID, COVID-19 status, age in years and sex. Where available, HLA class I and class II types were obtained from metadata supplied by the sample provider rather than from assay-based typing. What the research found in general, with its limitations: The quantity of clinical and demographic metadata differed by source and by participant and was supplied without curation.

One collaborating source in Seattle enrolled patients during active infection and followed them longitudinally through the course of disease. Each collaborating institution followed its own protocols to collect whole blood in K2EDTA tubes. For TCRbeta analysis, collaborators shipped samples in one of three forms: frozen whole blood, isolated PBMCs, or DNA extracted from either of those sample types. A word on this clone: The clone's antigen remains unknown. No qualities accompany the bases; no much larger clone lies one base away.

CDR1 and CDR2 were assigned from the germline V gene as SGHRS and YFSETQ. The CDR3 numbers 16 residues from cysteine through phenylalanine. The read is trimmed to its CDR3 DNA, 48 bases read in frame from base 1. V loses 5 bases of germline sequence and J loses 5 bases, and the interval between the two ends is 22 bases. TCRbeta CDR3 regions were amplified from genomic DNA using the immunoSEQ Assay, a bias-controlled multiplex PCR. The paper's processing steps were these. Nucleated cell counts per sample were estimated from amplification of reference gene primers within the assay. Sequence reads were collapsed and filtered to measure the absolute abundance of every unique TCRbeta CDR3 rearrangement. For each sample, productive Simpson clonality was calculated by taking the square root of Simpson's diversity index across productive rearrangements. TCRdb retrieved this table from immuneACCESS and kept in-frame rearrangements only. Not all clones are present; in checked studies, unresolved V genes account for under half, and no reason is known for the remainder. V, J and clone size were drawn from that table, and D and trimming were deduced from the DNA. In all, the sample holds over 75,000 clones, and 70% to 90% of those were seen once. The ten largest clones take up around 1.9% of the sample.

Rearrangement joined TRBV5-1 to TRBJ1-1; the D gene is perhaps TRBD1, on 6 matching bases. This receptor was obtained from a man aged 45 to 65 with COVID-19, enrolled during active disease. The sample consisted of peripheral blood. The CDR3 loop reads CASRGTSGASWTEAFF. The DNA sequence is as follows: TGCGCCAGCAGAGGGACAAGCGGAGCTTCTTGGACTGAAGCTTTCTTT.